This TCR beta chain was profiled in a study of T cells in Graves' hyperthyroidism and ophthalmopathy. This CDR3 is built from 14 residues. Germline CDR1 KGHSH, CDR2 LQKENI. Trimming removed 1 base at V and 4 bases at J, with 7 bases between. RNA transcripts gave rise to amplified TCR beta CDR3 regions. HTBI primers were the set used in a first-round RT-PCR of the TCR CDR3. MiXCR, run by TCRdb on the multiplex PCR reads, gives a single entry per CDR3 protein. The table includes around 690,000 distinct CDR3 sequences, around 16% detected once. This chain uses TRBV18 with TRBJ2-2; D gene uncertain. Specimen: blood. The sequence derives from a man in his fifties with Graves' hyperthyroidism. The CDR3 coding sequence is TGTGCCAGCTCACCACTCTCGGGCACCGGGGAGCTGTTTTTT. This codes for CASSPLSGTGELFF.